This T cell receptor beta chain emerged from a study of T cell repertoires and HLA-DP antigens (dated by TCRdb to 2016 to 2019). Describing the broader study: The study used an in vitro model of CD4+ T cell alloreactivity against allogeneic HLA-DP presented by transduced HeLa cells. Compared with self, one alloantigen differed at one amino acid in the peptide-binding groove and the other differed at fewer than eleven, modelling structurally similar versus dissimilar alloantigens. Of the three donors, two were male and one was female, with ages ranging from the 18-to-29 band to the 60-to-69 band. The average DNA input was roughly 220 ng for sorted CD137+CD4+ samples versus approximately 1,100 ng for pre-culture CD4+ samples.

In this sample, this clone turned up many times. Its recognized antigen is unknown. Qualities for individual bases were not recorded, and no much larger clone is one base off. Magnetic bead negative selection was used to isolate untouched CD4+ T cells from Ficoll-separated PBMC, with an average purity of roughly 98%. Using magnetic beads, untouched CD4+ T cells were isolated from Ficoll-separated PBMC at approximately 98% purity, with only negligible CD8+ contamination. Peripheral blood mononuclear cells came from the buffy coats of three healthy blood donors. All three donors were CMV seronegative. Genomic DNA was extracted with the DNeasy Blood & Tissue Kit. For each subject, genomic DNA from sorted CD137+CD4+ cells and from pre-culture CD4+ baseline samples underwent TCRB sequencing. On the study overall, not on this receptor specifically: Average cumulative frequency of clones undetected before culture was roughly 36% against one allele and approximately 55% against the other. Limitations included only three donors, a non-physiological HeLa antigen-presenting system, and the use of total CD4+ responder cells. Separate analysis of naive and memory CD4+ repertoires was not performed. Clonality of sorted CD137+ cells was similar against both alloantigens (roughly 0.39) and much higher than in pre-culture samples (roughly 0.04).

TCRB CDR3 regions were amplified with the immunoSEQ multiplex PCR using forward primers for 54 TRBV segments and reverse primers for 13 TRBJ segments. Pre-culture CD4+ samples were sequenced at deep resolution with a target of more than 150,000 T cell genomes. Sequencing of the amplicons on an Illumina HiSeq System generated 87 bp reads spanning the CDR3. On the study's bioinformatics: PCR and sequencing errors in the reads were corrected, and CDR3 regions were defined by aligning to IMGT reference sequences. Synthetic template pools were used to estimate counts of templates and unique rearrangements. Clonality was calculated as 1 minus Pielou's evenness. The Daley-Smith estimator was used to estimate richness. Repertoire overlap was measured with Morisita's index. Clones present in cultured samples but not detected in the pre-culture repertoire of the same donor were defined as low-abundance clones. TCRdb obtained this table from immuneACCESS and retained in-frame rearrangements with V and J assigned. These tables miss some clones; where compared with another copy, unresolved V genes account for less than half of the shortfall, and the remainder is unexplained. The DNA was the basis for D and trimming; V, J and clone size are from that table. This sample lists around 110,000 clones; more than 85% were detected once. The ten largest clones represent around 0.25% of the sample.

The CDR3 covers 15 residues, taking in both the cysteine and the phenylalanine. CDR3 DNA only is kept here, 45 bases in frame from base 1. The V and J ends are trimmed by 3 bases and 2 bases, leaving 14 bases between them. Looking up the germline V gene yields CDR1 SGHDT and CDR2 YYEEEE. Sequencing was done on a sample of CD4+ T cells from PBMCs. The chain joins TRBV5-6 to TRBJ1-1; matching of 6 bases hints at TRBD1 as the D gene. This TCR came from a woman in her late teens or twenties in good health and CMV-seronegative. CDR3 sequence: CASSSVGTPNTEAFF. The nucleotides are TGTGCCAGCAGCTCCGTCGGGACACCAAACACTGAAGCTTTCTTT.